This passage covers 15 T cell receptor beta chains from one sample sequenced in a study of OX40 agonist ivuxolimab in advanced cancers. Clones were sequenced by immunoSEQ multiplex PCR, and TCRdb holds only the in-frame ones, with some missing. This table has 50,000 to 70,000 clones, approximately 85% appearing once. Sequences were derived from CD4+ or CD8+ T cells sorted from blood, sampled in a trial of the OX40 agonist ivuxolimab. These receptors all come from an adult with an advanced solid tumor such as melanoma, head and neck, liver or kidney cancer.

V is TRBV9 and J is TRBJ1-2; 9 nucleotides match TRBD1. CDR1 and CDR2 from the germline V gene are SGDLS and YYNGEE. V lost 4 bases, J lost 6 bases, and 13 bases stayed unmatched. The CDR3 runs to 16 residues. CDR3 DNA sequence: TGTGCCAGCAGCCTCCGGGACAGGGCAGAGGAGGATGGCTACACCTTC. Protein sequence: CASSLRDRAEEDGYTF. The entire variable domain, with the rest obtained from reference TRBV9 and TRBJ1-2, is as follows: DSGVTQTPKHLITATGQRVTLRCSPRSGDLSVYWYQQSLDQGLQFLIQYYNGEERAKGNILERFSAQQFPDLHSELNLSSLELGDSALYFCASSLRDRAEEDGYTFGSGTRLTVV.

The CDR3 DNA reads TGCGCCAGCAGCACCGGGAACAGGGATCAGCCCCAGCATTTT. This gives the protein CASSTGNRDQPQHF. This chain uses TRBV5-1 with TRBJ1-5; D possibly corresponds to TRBD1 (6 bases). Trimming pared 4 bases from V and 5 bases from J, leaving 13 bases between. This CDR3 is built from 14 residues. Germline CDR1 SGHRS, CDR2 YFSETQ. The variable domain in full, completed from reference TRBV5-1 and TRBJ1-5, reads KAGVTQTPRYLIKTRGQQVTLSCSPISGHRSVSWYQQTPGQGLQFLFEYFSETQRNKGNFPGRFSGRQFSNSRSEMNVSTLELGDSALYLCASSTGNRDQPQHFGDGTRLSIL.

The rearrangement links TRBV7-6 to TRBJ1-5; D is perhaps TRBD1 (6 bases). CDR1 SGHVS and CDR2 FNYEAQ come from the germline V gene. The CDR3 runs 15 residues. The germline V and J ends were trimmed by 5 bases and 0 bases, with 11 bases remaining between them. CDR3 loop: CASSPDSDSNQPQHF. The CDR3 DNA follows: TGTGCCAGCAGCCCGGACAGTGATAGCAATCAGCCCCAGCATTTT. The full variable domain, with the rest looked up from reference TRBV7-6 and TRBJ1-5, is GAGVSQSPRYKVTKRGQDVALRCDPISGHVSLYWYRQALGQGPEFLTYFNYEAQQDKSGLPNDRFSAERPEGSISTLTIQRTEQRDSAMYRCASSPDSDSNQPQHFGDGTRLSIL.

This clone was observed a single time. V and J are TRBV5-6 and TRBJ2-1; maybe TRBD1 (6 bases). Trimming shortened V by 4 bases and J by 11 bases, and 19 bases separated the two germline ends. Germline V lookup: CDR1 SGHDT, CDR2 YYEEEE. The CDR3 extends over 14 amino acids. The CDR3 reads CASSPRQALMKQFF. The CDR3 coding sequence is TGTGCCAGCAGCCCCAGACAGGCCCTAATGAAGCAGTTCTTC. The full variable domain, with the rest looked up from reference TRBV5-6 and TRBJ2-1, is DAGVTQSPTHLIKTRGQQVTLRCSPKSGHDTVSWYQQALGQGPQFIFQYYEEEERQRGNFPDRFSGHQFPNYSSELNVNALLLGDSALYLCASSPRQALMKQFFGPGTRLTVL.

V gene TRBV15 combines with J gene TRBJ2-7; D unclear. This CDR3 contains 15 residues. V was cut by 1 base and J by 5 bases, with 15 bases left in between. Germline lookup yields CDR1 LNHNV and CDR2 YYDKDF (reference sequence). CDR3 sequence: CATSRAWPALDEQYF. The DNA for the CDR3 is TGTGCCACCAGCAGAGCCTGGCCTGCGTTGGACGAGCAGTACTTC.

J is TRBJ2-4 and V is TRBV5-1; the D call may be TRBD1 or TRBD2 (6 bases each). V lost 0 bases and J lost 7, with 14 bases in between. CDR1 is SGHRS, CDR2 YFSETQ, per germline. The CDR3 sequence is 15 residues long. The CDR3 spells CASSLAATGRNIQYF. For the CDR3, the DNA is TGCGCCAGCAGCTTGGCCGCTACAGGGAGGAACATTCAGTACTTC.

This chain connects TRBV18 to TRBJ2-1; 10 nucleotides match TRBD1. The CDR3 totals 16 residues. V lost 3 bases and J lost 6; bases outside the gene matches: 8. Germline CDR1 is KGHSH and CDR2 is LQKENI. CDR3 protein: CASSPAGTGVGNEQFF. The CDR3 DNA follows: TGTGCCAGCTCACCCGCCGGGACAGGGGTGGGCAATGAGCAGTTCTTC.

The chain links TRBV5-1 to TRBJ1-2; 12 positions match TRBD1. The CDR3 has 13 residues. The junction had 1 base not matched to a gene; V was cut back by 3 bases and J by 7 bases. CDR1 and CDR2 from the germline V gene are SGHRS and YFSETQ. CDR3 sequence: CASSSGQGAGYTF. CDR3 sequence (DNA): TGCGCCAGCAGCTCGGGACAGGGGGCTGGCTACACCTTC.

The V and J genes are TRBV29-1 and TRBJ1-1; 7 bases map to TRBD1. The germline gives CDR1 SQVTM, CDR2 ANQGSEA. The CDR3 is 12 residues long. The J segment lost 11 bases and the V segment lost 7 bases, leaving 13 bases of the junction unmatched. CDR3 coding DNA: TGCAGCGCCGAATGGGGACAGTTTGATGCTTTCTTT. Its protein is CSAEWGQFDAFF.

The gene calls are TRBV29-1 and TRBJ2-7; D remains ambiguous. This CDR3 has 12 amino acids. V was trimmed by 3 bases and J by 2 bases, leaving 8 bases between them. CDR1 and CDR2 (germline): SQVTM, ANQGSEA. The CDR3: CSVEGIAYEQYF. The CDR3, as DNA: TGCAGCGTTGAGGGGATAGCCTACGAGCAGTACTTC.

A single count supports this clone. The junction shows a germline mismatch at one end, possibly a read error. This chain uses TRBV4-1 with TRBJ2-3; 10 nucleotides line up with TRBD2. This CDR3 has 15 amino acids. Germline CDR1 reads MGHRA; CDR2 reads YSYEKL. The CDR3 here is CVSSRSGGATDTQYF. CDR3 DNA: TGCGTCAGCAGCCGGAGCGGGGGGGCCACAGATACGCAGTATTTT.

A single count supports this clone. The rearrangement links TRBV5-1 to TRBJ2-6, with 9 nucleotides matching TRBD1. This CDR3 has 15 residues. Germline V gene data show CDR1 as SGHRS and CDR2 as YFSETQ. V lost 7 bases to trimming and J lost 2 bases; unmatched junction nucleotides: 4. CDR3 DNA sequence: TGCGCCAGCGGGACAGGGTCAACTGGGGCCAACGTCCTGACTTTC. It translates to CASGTGSTGANVLTF.

This rearrangement joins TRBV19 to TRBJ2-2, with TRBD1 matching 9 bases. After removal of 5 bases from V and 0 bases from J, the junction contained 7 bases not matched to a gene. This CDR3 region has 17 residues. Germline assignment: CDR1 LNHDA and CDR2 SQIVND (reference sequence). The CDR3 nucleotides read TGTGCCAGTAGTGGGGACAGGGTCAAAGCGAACACCGGGGAGCTGTTTTTT. Translation gives CASSGDRVKANTGELFF.

The chain has TRBV6-6 and TRBJ2-2; D may be TRBD1 (5 bases). CDR1 and CDR2 from the germline V gene are MNHNY and SVGAGI (reference sequence). The length of the CDR3 is 15 residues. V was cut by 0 bases and J by 6 bases, with 11 bases left in between. The CDR3 DNA is TGTGCCAGCAGTTACTCTTTTCCCAGGGCCGGGGAGCTGTTTTTT. Translating gives CASSYSFPRAGELFF.

The V gene is TRBV5-4, the J gene TRBJ2-3; a weak D match, TRBD2 (6 bases). CDR1 and CDR2 (germline): SGHNT, YYREEE (reference sequence). There are 16 residues in the CDR3. The V end was cut by 4 bases, the J end by 0 bases, with 15 bases between. CDR3 nucleotide sequence: TGTGCCAGCAGCCAGACGAGCGGGTATAGCACAGATACGCAGTATTTT. The encoded protein is CASSQTSGYSTDTQYF.